Presented here are 17 T cell receptor beta chains from one specimen sequenced in a study of Graves' ophthalmopathy and Graves' hyperthyroidism (dated by TCRdb to 2016 to 2019). The run used an Illumina HiSeq 2000. For repertoire sequencing, TCR beta CDR3 regions were amplified from RNA transcripts. HTBI primers and the Qiagen OneStep RT-PCR kit were used in a first-round RT-PCR, which was followed by a second-round multiplex PCR, size selection and purification. The raw public reads went through TCRdb reprocessing: fastp at Q25, MiXCR clone calling, in-frame beta chains kept. Each CDR3 protein gets just one entry, which takes the most common genes and DNA from the rows behind it. The sample table records about 740,000 distinct CDR3 sequences; roughly two fifths of these occur just once. The ten largest clones take up 44% of the sample. The sample consisted of peripheral blood. Receptors originate from an adult man with Graves' ophthalmopathy.

This clonotype was observed many times. The chain carries TRBV12-3 or TRBV12-4 and TRBJ1-5; TRBD1 aligns across 11 bases. Trimming at V came to 4 bases and at J to 6 bases, leaving 2 bases not matched to a gene. CDR3 length equals 14 residues. CDR3 coding DNA: TGTGCCAGCAGTTCGGACAGGGGGCGTCAGCCCCAGCATTTT. It translates to CASSSDRGRQPQHF.

This clonotype was seen just once. The rearrangement links TRBV25-1 to TRBJ2-7, with D possibly TRBD2 on 6 matching bases. CDR1 is MGHDK and CDR2 is SYGVNS in the germline V gene. CDR3 length: 13 amino acids. V was shortened by 4 bases and J by 4 bases, with 11 bases between the two germline ends. The CDR3 DNA reads as TGTGCCAGCAGTGTCCTGGGGGGATACGAGCAGTACTTC. Amino acids: CASSVLGGYEQYF.

As concerns this clonotype: Its ends do not fully match the called genes, so a read error is possible. The chain has TRBV19 and TRBJ2-7; 9 bases align to TRBD1. CDR1 LNHDA and CDR2 SQIVND come from the germline V gene (reference sequence). The CDR3 loop spans 14 amino acids. The CDR3 reads CVSSISGQGPEQYF. CDR3 nucleotide sequence: TGTGTCAGTAGTATCTCGGGACAGGGCCCCGAGCAGTACTTC.

This clonotype was seen a few times. The chain combines TRBV7-9 with TRBJ1-2; a possible D gene is TRBD1 (6 bases). The V gene lost 5 bases and the J gene lost 5 bases, with 18 bases spanning the gap. Germline V CDR1 and CDR2: SEHNR, FQNEAQ (reference sequence). The CDR3 is made up of 15 amino acids. CDR3 amino acids: CASSPTGIGFYGYTF. In DNA, the CDR3 is TGTGCCAGCAGCCCAACAGGGATAGGTTTTTATGGCTACACCTTC. The variable domain in full, with the rest retrieved from reference TRBV7-9 and TRBJ1-2, is DTGVSQNPRHKITKRGQNVTFRCDPISEHNRLYWYRQTLGQGPEFLTYFQNEAQLEKSRLLSDRFSAERPKGSFSTLEIQRTEQGDSAMYLCASSPTGIGFYGYTFGSGTRLTVV.

This sequence joins TRBV29-1 and TRBJ2-7; D is perhaps TRBD2 (5 bases). Trimming took 4 bases from V and 1 from J, leaving 11 bases between them. This CDR3 is built from 13 residues. Germline CDR1 reads SQVTM; CDR2 reads ANQGSEA. The CDR3 DNA reads as TGCAGCGTTGCGGCAGAGGGATCCTACGAGCAGTACTTC. Its translation: CSVAAEGSYEQYF.

The chain joins TRBV20-1 to TRBJ2-5; D is uncertain. CDR1 and CDR2 from the germline V gene are DFQATT and SNEGSKA (reference sequence). The CDR3 consists of 12 residues. Trimming cost V 2 bases and J 3 bases, with 7 bases left between them. Written as DNA, the CDR3 is TGCAGTGCTAGACCCGACGAAGAGACCCAGTACTTC. It yields the protein CSARPDEETQYF.

The chain combines TRBV7-9 with TRBJ1-2; no clear D gene. CDR1 and CDR2 from the germline V gene are SEHNR and FQNEAQ (reference sequence). Trimming pared 3 bases from V and 4 bases from J, leaving 15 bases between. The CDR3 extends over 15 amino acids. The DNA of the CDR3 is TGTGCCAGCAGCTTGACCGCGCGGGCCACCTATGGCTACACCTTC. It specifies CASSLTARATYGYTF.

The V gene is TRBV15, the J gene TRBJ2-7, with 7 bases identical to TRBD1. The CDR3 is 14 amino acids. CDR1 and CDR2 from the germline V gene are LNHNV and YYDKDF (reference sequence). The V gene end was trimmed by 1 base and the J gene end by 7 bases; junction bases not matched to a gene: 7. In DNA form, the CDR3 reads TGTGCCACCAGCAGAGGACAGGGCACCGGGGAGCAGTACTTC. This codes for CATSRGQGTGEQYF.

The chain carries TRBV25-1 and TRBJ1-1; D gene uncertain. The CDR3 is 13 amino acids. CDR1 and CDR2 from the germline V gene are MGHDK and SYGVNS. V was shortened by 6 bases and J by 6 bases, with 14 bases between the two germline ends. CDR3 in amino acids: CASSRTRYAEAFF. The CDR3 coding sequence is TGTGCCAGCAGCCGGACCCGGTACGCTGAAGCTTTCTTT.

The table lists this clonotype with a count of one. The V and J genes are TRBV9 and TRBJ1-6; D perhaps matches TRBD1 (6 bases). V lost 1 base to trimming and J lost 16 bases, with 12 bases between them. There are 12 residues in the CDR3. CDR1 is SGDLS and CDR2 is YYNGEE in the germline V gene. The CDR3 DNA sequence: TGTGCCAGCAGCGTAAGGGGGGGGCCTCTCCACTTT. Protein sequence: CASSVRGGPLHF.

The rearrangement uses TRBV14 and TRBJ2-7; no clear D. The germline V gene encodes CDR1 SGHDN and CDR2 FVKESK. The CDR3 is 16 amino acids. V was shortened by 0 bases and J by 2 bases, with 14 bases between the two germline ends. As DNA, the CDR3 is TGTGCCAGCAGCCAAGAATCGCCCGACAACGCCTACGAGCAGTACTTC. Translated, it gives CASSQESPDNAYEQYF.

In this sample, this clonotype turned up many times. The chain joins TRBV7-2 to TRBJ1-2; TRBD1 matches 9 bases. Germline-derived CDR1 and CDR2 are SGHTA and FQGNSA. CDR3 length equals 15 residues. V was pared by 4 bases and J by 4 bases, with 7 bases of the junction left unmatched. For the CDR3, the DNA is TGTGCCAGCAGCTCGGACAGGGGCTGGGGCTATGGCTACACCTTC. It is translated as CASSSDRGWGYGYTF. Filled out from reference TRBV7-2 and TRBJ1-2, the complete variable domain reads GAGVSQSPSNKVTEKGKDVELRCDPISGHTALYWYRQSLGQGLEFLIYFQGNSAPDKSGLPSDRFSAERTGGSVSTLTIQRTQQEDSAVYLCASSSDRGWGYGYTFGSGTRLTVV.

This clonotype occurred many times. The CDR3 DNA sequence: TGCAGTTCGACAGGGGCTGGTCAGCCCCAGCATTTT. Translating gives CSSTGAGQPQHF. The chain links TRBV20-1 to TRBJ1-5; 8 bases match TRBD1. This CDR3 has 12 amino acids. Germline V gene sequence: CDR1 DFQATT, CDR2 SNEGSKA (reference sequence). Germline trimming cut 8 bases from V and 6 bases from J; bases unmatched to any gene: 6.

The V gene is TRBV2, the J gene TRBJ1-4; 12 nucleotides line up with TRBD1. Trimming cost V 6 bases and J 3 bases; bases outside gene matches: 2. The CDR3 has 15 amino acids. Germline V gene data show CDR1 as SNHLY and CDR2 as FYNNEI. Here the CDR3 DNA reads TGTGCCAGCAGCGGGACAGGGGGCGCTAATGAAAAACTGTTTTTT. Its protein is CASSGTGGANEKLFF. Looking up the rest from reference TRBV2 and TRBJ1-4 gives the full variable domain: EPEVTQTPSHQVTQMGQEVILRCVPISNHLYFYWYRQILGQKVEFLVSFYNNEISEKSEIFDDQFSVERPDGSNFTLKIRSTKLEDSAMYFCASSGTGGANEKLFFGSGTQLSVL.

This clonotype was counted once. It may be a read error: a sequence one base away is much more abundant. This rearrangement joins TRBV9 to TRBJ1-1; D remains unclear. The CDR3 consists of 13 residues. Germline loops: CDR1 SGDLS, CDR2 YYNGEE. CDR3 in amino acids: CASSQDLRTETFF. CDR3 nucleotides: TGTGCCAGCAGCCAAGATCTCAGGACTGAAACTTTCTTT.

CDR3 nucleotides: TGCAGTGCTAGCCCGGGACAGGGTAATTCACCCCTCCACTTT. Translating gives CSASPGQGNSPLHF. This chain connects TRBV20-1 to TRBJ1-6; 9 bases are a match to TRBD1. The CDR3 length is 14 residues. Per germline, CDR1 DFQATT and CDR2 SNEGSKA (reference sequence). Losses at the gene ends were 3 bases for V and 6 bases for J; bases not matched to a gene: 3.

There are a few counts of this clonotype. V and J are TRBV3-2 and TRBJ1-3. TRBV3-2 is a recognized pseudogene. The length of the CDR3 is 14 residues. Written as DNA, the CDR3 is TGTGCCAGCAGCCGTACTATCTCTGGAAACACCATATATTTT. Its protein product is CASSRTISGNTIYF.